Listed here is a single T cell receptor beta chain. What it binds is not known. Looked up from germline, CDR1 is SGHNT and CDR2 is YENEEA. The length of the CDR3 is 12 residues. The V and J ends lost 5 bases and 10 bases respectively, with 12 bases between them. This sample was included in a study of siplizumab effects on memory and regulatory T cells. The study's findings and limits: Naive T cells were seen as more diverse than memory cells and as major alloresponse contributors. Phenotypic classification as naive or memory proved unattainable for roughly 75-96% of proliferating CD4+ or CD8+ clones. Siplizumab produced a significant drop in alloreactive sequences attributable to unstimulated CD4+ memory cells.

Only in-frame clones appear in the TCRdb table, and some are missing; sequencing was by immunoSEQ multiplex PCR. Of 87,000 or so clones listed, 94% are singletons. This clonotype was obtained from a human donor in good health. The chain recombines TRBV11-3 with TRBJ2-1, with D maybe TRBD2 (5 bases). Sample: non-Treg CD4+ T cells sorted from blood. The CDR3 DNA follows: TGTGCCAGCAGCCGGGTGGACTGGGAGCAGTTCTTC. Protein sequence: CASSRVDWEQFF.